The rows below give T cell receptor beta chains drawn from one sample of a study of shared clonotypes between healthy human individuals. The assay was immunoSEQ multiplex PCR, and TCRdb's table has in-frame clones only and misses some. The sample yields 550,000 to 700,000 clones, about three quarters seen once. Input material: memory CD4+ T cells sorted from blood. The receptors were gathered from a woman under 40 in good health. Each CDR3 is given without its conserved first and last residue. Not every row has a clone size; where given, it reads once, few, many or a size class.

cdr3_aa: ASSSNPTGGTQY; clone_size: NA; j_call: TRBJ2-3; v_call: TRBV28
cdr3_aa: ASGVGQGRTGELF; clone_size: NA; j_call: TRBJ2-2; v_call: TRBV5-1
cdr3_aa: ATHRDRGYNEQF; clone_size: NA; j_call: TRBJ2-1; v_call: TRBV6-5
cdr3_aa: ASSDTLNGNQPQH; clone_size: NA; j_call: TRBJ1-5; v_call: TRBV25-1
cdr3_aa: ASSLDRGPGTQY; clone_size: NA; j_call: TRBJ2-5; v_call: TRBV7-9
cdr3_aa: ASSSIQGSSNQPQH; clone_size: NA; j_call: TRBJ1-5; v_call: TRBV19
cdr3_aa: ASSLSQGLNTGELF; clone_size: NA; j_call: TRBJ2-2; v_call: TRBV5-1
cdr3_aa: ASSVDSGTSTEAF; clone_size: once; j_call: TRBJ1-1; v_call: TRBV2
cdr3_aa: ASSPKLAGGHEQF; clone_size: NA; j_call: TRBJ2-1; v_call: TRBV5-4
cdr3_aa: ASSLGWGSYDYGYT; clone_size: NA; j_call: TRBJ1-2; v_call: TRBV7-9
cdr3_aa: ASSPETSSSHNEQF; clone_size: NA; j_call: TRBJ2-1; v_call: TRBV9
cdr3_aa: AYTDSNQPQH; clone_size: NA; j_call: TRBJ1-5; v_call: TRBV30
cdr3_aa: ASSQERGGRETQY; clone_size: NA; j_call: TRBJ2-5; v_call: TRBV4-2
cdr3_aa: ASRSTATYEQY; clone_size: NA; j_call: TRBJ2-7; v_call: TRBV6-5
cdr3_aa: ASSQTSVTTDTQY; clone_size: NA; j_call: TRBJ2-3; v_call: TRBV11-2
cdr3_aa: ASSLTRVSMGEQY; clone_size: NA; j_call: TRBJ2-7; v_call: TRBV27
cdr3_aa: ASSYSGQGRAF; clone_size: NA; j_call: TRBJ1-1; v_call: TRBV6-5
cdr3_aa: ASSHGGLAGTYTYNEQF; clone_size: NA; j_call: TRBJ2-1; v_call: TRBV4-1
cdr3_aa: ASSLIKGEQF; clone_size: NA; j_call: TRBJ2-1; v_call: TRBV11-1
cdr3_aa: ASRQQAGSGSSYEQY; clone_size: few; j_call: TRBJ2-7; v_call: TRBV5-1
cdr3_aa: ASSLTGGSEAF; clone_size: NA; j_call: TRBJ1-1; v_call: TRBV5-6
cdr3_aa: AWAQGDQPQH; clone_size: NA; j_call: TRBJ1-5; v_call: TRBV30
cdr3_aa: ASSTNGDREDNEQF; clone_size: NA; j_call: TRBJ2-1; v_call: TRBV19
cdr3_aa: ASSPTANTGELF; clone_size: NA; j_call: TRBJ2-2; v_call: TRBV6-5
cdr3_aa: ASSRQARTDTQY; clone_size: NA; j_call: TRBJ2-3; v_call: TRBV2
cdr3_aa: AGSMRPGDGYT; clone_size: NA; j_call: TRBJ1-2; v_call: TRBV6-1
cdr3_aa: ASSIDWGQGTGELF; clone_size: NA; j_call: TRBJ2-2; v_call: TRBV19
cdr3_aa: ASKLTSVKETQY; clone_size: NA; j_call: TRBJ2-5; v_call: TRBV6-1
cdr3_aa: ASSLKEETNYGYT; clone_size: NA; j_call: TRBJ1-2; v_call: TRBV7-4
cdr3_aa: ASGTGHTEAF; clone_size: once; j_call: TRBJ1-1; v_call: TRBV28
cdr3_aa: ASRAGGSGYGYT; clone_size: NA; j_call: TRBJ1-2; v_call: TRBV28
cdr3_aa: ASSGGGANYGYT; clone_size: few; j_call: TRBJ1-2; v_call: TRBV5-4
cdr3_aa: SPGGLTNEQF; clone_size: many; j_call: TRBJ2-1; v_call: TRBV29-1
cdr3_aa: ASSPEAYSNQPQH; clone_size: NA; j_call: TRBJ1-5; v_call: TRBV2
cdr3_aa: SVLQGREAKNIQY; clone_size: NA; j_call: TRBJ2-4; v_call: TRBV29-1
cdr3_aa: ASSPGLGSTDTQY; clone_size: NA; j_call: TRBJ2-3; v_call: TRBV18
cdr3_aa: ASSLYETSGYEQY; clone_size: once; j_call: TRBJ2-7; v_call: TRBV11-2
cdr3_aa: ASSLRGWNTEAF; clone_size: NA; j_call: TRBJ1-1; v_call: TRBV28
cdr3_aa: ASSERRAGWGETQY; clone_size: NA; j_call: TRBJ2-5; v_call: TRBV2
cdr3_aa: ASSLVELATEAF; clone_size: NA; j_call: TRBJ1-1; v_call: TRBV11-2
cdr3_aa: ASSLGRGYGYT; clone_size: NA; j_call: TRBJ1-2; v_call: TRBV7-9
cdr3_aa: ASTVYGNQPQH; clone_size: NA; j_call: TRBJ1-5; v_call: TRBV6-1
cdr3_aa: ASSYGTETGELF; clone_size: NA; j_call: TRBJ2-2; v_call: TRBV5-1
cdr3_aa: ASSLGSLGKHSYNEQF; clone_size: NA; j_call: TRBJ2-1; v_call: TRBV7-9
cdr3_aa: ASSRGTTEAF; clone_size: NA; j_call: TRBJ1-1; v_call: TRBV28